The TCR beta chain under discussion was sequenced for a study of early T cells in non-severe SARS-CoV-2 infection. In the study overall: Chains were unpaired, as sequencing was done on bulk RNA from unsorted whole blood.

Trimming shortened V by 0 bases and J by 0 bases, and 4 bases separated the two germline ends. The CDR3 extends over 14 amino acids. The V gene's germline CDR1 is MNHNY and CDR2 SVGAGI (reference sequence). As part of library construction, unique molecular identifiers were attached to individual cDNA molecules. Via MiXCR, TCRdb re-called the 5' RACE reads, giving one row per CDR3 protein. The sample shows approximately 49,000 distinct CDR3 sequences, roughly 10% of them seen only once. Study conclusions and caveats: The VDJdb matching leaned toward anti-spike CD8 responses and overlooked private and CD4 specificities.

To note about this clonotype: The antigen is unknown.

The chain couples TRBV6-6 to TRBJ2-3; no clear D. This TCR derives from an adult who was a healthcare worker with PCR-confirmed SARS-CoV-2 infection or an uninfected control (not recorded which). Sequencing used whole blood. Here the CDR3 reads CASSYSISTDTQYF. The CDR3 DNA reads TGTGCCAGCAGTTACTCCATAAGCACAGATACGCAGTATTTT.